The 32 T cell receptor beta chains below come from one sample, sequenced in a study of identical twins. TCRdb itself ran the 5' RACE reads through MiXCR, one entry per CDR3 protein. The table lists 1.5 million or so distinct CDR3 sequences, around 33% of them singletons. The sequenced material came from cord blood. Receptors were obtained from a newborn girl in good health.

Turning to this clonotype: A much larger clone differs from this one at a single base, so this may be a read error. The chain recombines TRBV7-9 with TRBJ1-2; D unclear. The CDR3 has 12 amino acids. Germline lookup yields CDR1 SEHNR and CDR2 FQNEAQ (reference sequence). The CDR3 nucleotides are TGTACCAGCAGCTTAGCGGTCTATGGCTACACCTTC. Encoded protein: CTSSLAVYGYTF.

This clonotype showed up many times. V usage is TRBV6-5 and J usage is TRBJ2-7; 8 bases align to TRBD1. The V and J ends lost 4 bases and 4 bases, in that order; junction bases with no gene match: 6. The CDR3 spans 14 residues. Germline values: CDR1 MNHEY, CDR2 SVGAGI. This chain's CDR3 is CASSSGTGRYEQYF. CDR3 DNA: TGTGCCAGCAGTTCCGGGACAGGAAGGTACGAGCAGTACTTC.

This clonotype was picked up a small number of times. The chain uses TRBV6-5 and TRBJ1-2; D perhaps matches TRBD1 (6 bases). V lost 5 bases and J lost 7, with 11 bases in between. The CDR3 spans 12 residues. Germline values: CDR1 MNHEY, CDR2 SVGAGI. CDR3 region: CASSQTGPGYTF. The CDR3 nucleotides are TGTGCCAGCAGTCAAACAGGGCCTGGCTACACCTTC.

CDR3 amino acids: CATRAGSGELFF. The CDR3, as DNA: TGTGCCACTAGAGCGGGGTCCGGGGAGCTGTTTTTT. This chain connects TRBV19 to TRBJ2-2, with 7 bases lining up with TRBD2. The CDR3 runs 12 residues. After removal of 10 bases from V and 6 bases from J, the junction contained 5 bases not matched to a gene. The germline V gene encodes CDR1 LNHDA and CDR2 SQIVND (reference sequence).

Note on this clonotype: The germline gene is not matched at one end of the junction; a read error may be the cause. The rearrangement links TRBV4-2 to TRBJ1-4; tentative D call: TRBD1 (5 bases). Germline V gene lookup returns CDR1 LGHNA and CDR2 YNFKEQ. CDR3 length: 16 amino acids. CDR3 nucleotide sequence: TGTGCCGGCAGCCAAGATAGTGGGACGGCTAATGAAAAACTGTTTTTT. Amino acid sequence: CAGSQDSGTANEKLFF.

This chain uses TRBV6-6 with TRBJ2-5; 8 bases are shared with TRBD2. The V segment lost 5 bases and the J segment 11 bases; nucleotides outside the gene matches: 16. From germline, CDR1 is MNHNY and CDR2 SVGAGI (reference sequence). The length of the CDR3 is 15 residues. The CDR3 reads CASSNLAGAWNEQYF. The CDR3 DNA reads TGTGCCAGCAGTAACCTAGCGGGTGCTTGGAATGAGCAGTACTTC.

Details on this clonotype: The junction does not match germline at one end; this may be a read error. The chain employs TRBV10-3 and TRBJ1-1; D may be TRBD1 (5 bases). CDR3 length: 13 amino acids. CDR1 is ENHRY, CDR2 SYGVKD, per germline. The CDR3 region is CASSEGRSIKAFF. In DNA form, the CDR3 reads TGTGCCAGCAGTGAGGGACGGAGCATCAAAGCTTTCTTT.

This clonotype was seen a few times. The chain recombines TRBV20-1 with TRBJ2-5; D perhaps matches TRBD2 (6 bases). The CDR3 is 11 amino acids. Germline lookup yields CDR1 DFQATT and CDR2 SNEGSKA (reference sequence). The V end was cut by 3 bases, the J end by 11 bases, with 13 bases between. This CDR3 is CSASAGNEQYF. The CDR3 DNA is TGCAGTGCTAGTGCGGGGAATGAGCAGTACTTC.

There are a few counts of this clonotype. This rearrangement joins TRBV5-1 to TRBJ2-4, with TRBD2 matching 7 bases. This CDR3 is 18 amino acids long. J was trimmed by 0 bases and V by 2 bases; bases with no gene match: 11. The V gene's germline CDR1 is SGHRS and CDR2 YFSETQ. CDR3 sequence: CASSLWASGLLAKNIQYF. CDR3 bases: TGCGCCAGCAGCTTATGGGCTAGCGGTCTACTAGCCAAAAACATTCAGTACTTC. The complete variable domain, with remaining parts taken from reference TRBV5-1 and TRBJ2-4, reads KAGVTQTPRYLIKTRGQQVTLSCSPISGHRSVSWYQQTPGQGLQFLFEYFSETQRNKGNFPGRFSGRQFSNSRSEMNVSTLELGDSALYLCASSLWASGLLAKNIQYFGAGTRLSVL.

About this clonotype itself: Compared with germline, one end of the junction differs, possibly owing to a read error. The genes are TRBV3-1 and TRBJ1-2; D unclear. Germline CDR1 reads LGHDT; CDR2 reads YNNKEL (reference sequence). The CDR3 covers 13 residues. CDR3 loop: CVSSQVLEEGYTF. The CDR3 DNA sequence: TGTGTCAGCAGCCAAGTCCTGGAGGAAGGCTACACCTTC.

This clonotype was counted a few times. This chain connects TRBV20-1 to TRBJ2-3; 11 positions match TRBD1. Germline-derived CDR1 and CDR2 are DFQATT and SNEGSKA (reference sequence). The CDR3 sequence is 15 residues long. Trimming at V came to 0 bases and at J to 7 bases, leaving 6 bases not matched to a gene. Here the CDR3 reads CSARDPDRGRNTQYF. CDR3 DNA: TGCAGTGCTAGAGATCCGGACAGGGGGCGGAATACGCAGTATTTT.

J is TRBJ2-4 and V is TRBV28, with 10 bases that match TRBD1. Judging by the DNA end, TRBJ2-7 fits better; the J call may be wrong. This CDR3 region has 13 residues. CDR1 MDHEN and CDR2 SYDVKM come from the germline V gene. DNA for the CDR3: TGTGCCAGCTACGGACAGGGGGTCTTCGAGCAGTACTTC. It specifies CASYGQGVFEQYF.

This clonotype has more than one count but fewer than ten. This chain uses TRBV3-1 with TRBJ2-1, with 7 bases that match TRBD2. Germline loops: CDR1 LGHDT, CDR2 YNNKEL (reference sequence). The trim removed 0 bases at V and 7 bases at J, leaving 12 bases unmatched. CDR3 length equals 17 residues. The CDR3 sequence is CASSQDRAGVMRNEQFF. CDR3 nucleotides: TGTGCCAGCAGCCAAGATCGGGCGGGAGTAATGAGGAATGAGCAGTTCTTC.

With regard to this clonotype: Just one base apart from a much larger clone, this may be a read error. V is TRBV2 and J is TRBJ2-1; no definite D call. Germline CDR1 SNHLY, CDR2 FYNNEI. The CDR3 consists of 14 residues. The germline V and J ends were trimmed by 5 bases and 13 bases, with 21 bases remaining between them. In DNA form, the CDR3 reads TGTGCCAGCAGTTTTCGGAGAGTACAAGAGACCCAGTTCTTC. Translation gives CASSFRRVQETQFF.

This clonotype came up a few times. The chain carries TRBV10-1 and TRBJ2-4; 9 bases fit TRBD1. Unmatched junction bases numbered 18, after V lost 3 bases and J lost 0 bases. There are 21 residues in the CDR3. Germline CDR1 and CDR2: WNHNN and SYGVQD (reference sequence). This CDR3 reads CASSEKTLTGTGMVAKNIQYF. The CDR3 DNA is TGCGCCAGCAGTGAAAAGACCCTCACAGGGACAGGGATGGTAGCCAAAAACATTCAGTACTTC.

The rearrangement links TRBV11-2 to TRBJ2-1; TRBD2 matches at 12 bases. The ends lost 1 base at V and 0 bases at J; junction bases unmatched: 10. Germline lookup yields CDR1 SGHAT and CDR2 FQNNGV. The CDR3 covers 20 residues. The chain's CDR3 is CASSLGSSGRGPASYNEQFF. In DNA, the CDR3 is TGTGCCAGCAGCTTAGGTTCTAGCGGGAGGGGGCCCGCCTCCTACAATGAGCAGTTCTTC. The full variable domain, with the rest looked up from reference TRBV11-2 and TRBJ2-1, is EAGVAQSPRYKIIEKRQSVAFWCNPISGHATLYWYQQILGQGPKLLIQFQNNGVVDDSQLPKDRFSAERLKGVDSTLKIQPAKLEDSAVYLCASSLGSSGRGPASYNEQFFGPGTRLTVL.

This clonotype was detected a few times. The chain couples TRBV2 to TRBJ2-3, with TRBD2 matching over 9 bases. Trimming took 7 bases from V and 2 from J; bases not matched to a gene: 7. The CDR3 is made up of 15 amino acids. Germline V lookup: CDR1 SNHLY, CDR2 FYNNEI. The CDR3 spells CASIKRGAPTDTQYF. CDR3 sequence (DNA): TGTGCCAGCATTAAGCGGGGGGCTCCCACAGATACGCAGTATTTT.

The genes are TRBV14 and TRBJ2-5; D perhaps matches TRBD2 (6 bases). The CDR3 totals 11 residues. Trimming took 3 bases from V and 11 from J, leaving 10 bases between them. Germline CDR1 SGHDN, CDR2 FVKESK. The CDR3 protein is CASSQTRRQYF. CDR3 bases: TGTGCCAGCAGCCAGACTAGGCGGCAGTACTTC.

The chain is built from TRBV6-1 and TRBJ2-5; possibly TRBD2 for D (5 bases). Germline assignment: CDR1 MNHNS and CDR2 SASEGT. This CDR3 region has 15 residues. V was clipped by 8 bases and J by 4 bases, with 20 bases between them. In DNA, the CDR3 is TGTGCCAGCGAGGACTTCCGGGCTCTTAGAGAGACCCAGTACTTC. Residues: CASEDFRALRETQYF.

This clonotype has a handful of counts. The CDR3 bases are TGCAGCGTTAACAGGGACGCAGATACGCAGTATTTT. Translating it yields CSVNRDADTQYF. The chain recombines TRBV29-1 with TRBJ2-3, with D maybe TRBD1 (6 bases). V was cut by 5 bases and J by 4 bases, with 10 bases left in between. Germline loops: CDR1 SQVTM, CDR2 ANQGSEA. This CDR3 spans 12 amino acids.

The chain couples TRBV5-1 to TRBJ2-5; D is perhaps TRBD1 (6 bases). This CDR3 comprises 16 residues. Germline assignment: CDR1 SGHRS and CDR2 YFSETQ. V was pared by 5 bases and J by 4 bases, with 21 bases between. CDR3 sequence (DNA): TGCGCCAGCAGACCACAGGGTTCTCTGGTCGGAGAGACCCAGTACTTC. It encodes CASRPQGSLVGETQYF.

The V call is TRBV10-3, the J call TRBJ2-1; the match to TRBD2 covers 10 bases. Judging by the DNA end, TRBJ2-7 fits better; the J call may be wrong. Per the germline V gene, CDR1 is ENHRY and CDR2 is SYGVKD. The CDR3 is 15 amino acids. The CDR3 is CAIRASGSPYNEQYF. The CDR3 nucleotides are TGTGCCATCAGGGCTAGCGGGAGTCCTTACAATGAGCAGTACTTC.

The table lists this clonotype with a count of one. The chain uses TRBV10-3 and TRBJ1-1; 9 nucleotides agree with TRBD1. The CDR3 extends over 14 amino acids. The germline V gene has CDR1 ENHRY and CDR2 SYGVKD. With V trimmed by 5 bases and J by 5 bases, 6 bases remained unmatched. The CDR3 coding sequence is TGTGCCATCAGTATCCGGGACAGGGATACTGAAGCTTTCTTT. Protein product: CAISIRDRDTEAFF.

This clonotype was seen a few times. This chain joins TRBV28 and TRBJ2-1; TRBD2 agrees at 12 bases. Unmatched junction bases numbered 16, after V lost 3 bases and J lost 4 bases. This CDR3 is built from 20 residues. CDR1 and CDR2 (germline): MDHEN, SYDVKM. The CDR3 loop reads CASSLGVASGRGRRYNEQFF. The CDR3 DNA reads TGTGCCAGCAGTTTGGGGGTGGCTAGCGGGAGGGGTAGACGGTACAATGAGCAGTTCTTC. The entire variable domain, with the rest obtained from reference TRBV28 and TRBJ2-1, is as follows: DVKVTQSSRYLVKRTGEKVFLECVQDMDHENMFWYRQDPGLGLRLIYFSYDVKMKEKGDIPEGYSVSREKKERFSLILESASTNQTSMYLCASSLGVASGRGRRYNEQFFGPGTRLTVL.

CDR3 coding DNA: TGTGCTAGTGGTACAAGACAGGGGCCTAACTATGGCTACACCTTC. It specifies CASGTRQGPNYGYTF. The chain is built from TRBV12-5 and TRBJ1-2, with 8 bases lining up with TRBD1. Germline V CDR1 and CDR2: LGHNT, FRNRAP. After removal of 5 bases from V and 0 bases from J, the junction contained 5 bases not matched to a gene. This CDR3 region has 15 residues.

This clonotype was observed a handful of times. The chain recombines TRBV7-9 with TRBJ1-4; no reliable D call. CDR1 is SEHNR and CDR2 is FQNEAQ in the germline V gene (reference sequence). Trimming shortened V by 4 bases and J by 7 bases, and 13 bases separated the two germline ends. The CDR3 consists of 14 residues. The CDR3 region is CASSSAGLGEKLFF. DNA of the CDR3: TGTGCCAGCAGCTCCGCAGGATTGGGTGAAAAACTGTTTTTT.

This clonotype occurred once. V gene TRBV19 combines with J gene TRBJ1-5; D is possibly TRBD1 (6 bases). There are 15 residues in the CDR3. V lost 6 bases and J 6 bases, leaving 18 bases between the germline ends. The germline V gene encodes CDR1 LNHDA and CDR2 SQIVND (reference sequence). This chain's CDR3 is CASSGTGFFGQPQHF. The CDR3 bases are TGTGCCAGTAGCGGTACAGGGTTTTTCGGTCAGCCCCAGCATTTT.

The chain combines TRBV10-3 with TRBJ2-1; TRBD1 matches 9 bases. The DNA matches TRBJ2-7 better at its end, which makes the J call doubtful. CDR1 ENHRY and CDR2 SYGVKD come from the germline V gene. The CDR3 contains 18 residues. As DNA, the CDR3 is TGTGCCATCAGCGCTCCCCCGGGACAGGGTGCTCTCCACAATGAGCAGTACTTC. It yields the protein CAISAPPGQGALHNEQYF.

This clonotype appeared many times. Given a much more abundant clone one base away, this may be a read error. The chain recombines TRBV20-1 with TRBJ2-5, with D unclear. CDR1 and CDR2 (germline): DFQATT, SNEGSKA (reference sequence). With 0 bases removed from V and 5 bases from J, the gap between germline ends came to 1 base. The CDR3 is 10 amino acids. CDR3 bases: TGCAGTGCTAGAGATGAGACCCAGTACTTC. The encoded protein is CSARDETQYF.

A few counts support this clonotype. This chain links TRBV20-1 with TRBJ2-1; the match to TRBD2 covers 12 bases. The CDR3 has 16 amino acids. Germline V gives CDR1 DFQATT, CDR2 SNEGSKA (reference sequence). The ends lost 3 bases at V and 2 bases at J; junction bases unmatched: 5. CDR3 sequence (DNA): TGCAGTGCTAGTCGCCTAGCGGGAGGGCCCTACAATGAGCAGTTCTTC. This translates into CSASRLAGGPYNEQFF.

This clonotype was seen more than once but under ten times. The chain has TRBV20-1 and TRBJ2-7; 7 bases match TRBD2. The V and J ends lost 2 bases and 1 base, in that order; junction bases with no gene match: 11. CDR3 length: 16 amino acids. CDR1 is DFQATT and CDR2 is SNEGSKA in the germline V gene (reference sequence). The CDR3 nucleotides are TGCAGTGCTAGAAGGCTCGGTGGGGGGGGATCCTACGAGCAGTACTTC. This sequence encodes CSARRLGGGGSYEQYF.

This clonotype was recorded a few times. The rearrangement uses TRBV24-1 and TRBJ2-7, with TRBD1 identical over 7 bases. The CDR3 runs 15 residues. Germline values: CDR1 KGHDR, CDR2 SFDVKD. Trimming removed 4 bases from V and 4 bases from J; junction bases left unmatched: 9. DNA of the CDR3: TGTGCCACCAGTGAAACCGGGACAGACAAATACGAGCAGTACTTC. It encodes CATSETGTDKYEQYF.